These 2 T cell receptor beta chains were sequenced from one sample in a study of blood T cell repertoires in COVID-19. Profiling relied on immunoSEQ multiplex PCR, and the TCRdb table lists in-frame clones only, not all of them. The sample contains around 250,000 clones, roughly four fifths of which appear only once. Sequencing was performed on PBMCs or T cells enriched from blood (not recorded which). The receptors shown here come from a man aged 25-45 years with acute COVID-19.

V is TRBV6-1 and J is TRBJ1-2; D possibly corresponds to TRBD1 (5 bases). The V gene's germline CDR1 is MNHNS and CDR2 SASEGT. The CDR3 consists of 14 residues. V dropped 2 bases and J dropped 5 bases, with 12 bases sitting between them. The chain's CDR3 is CASSERGTIYGYTF. CDR3 nucleotides: TGTGCCAGCAGTGAAAGGGGAACAATTTATGGCTACACCTTC.

V usage is TRBV7-9 and J usage is TRBJ1-1; no firm D call. V lost 3 bases and J lost 1, with 6 bases in between. Germline CDR1 SEHNR, CDR2 FQNEAQ (reference sequence). This CDR3 has 13 residues. This CDR3 reads CASSFSKNTEAFF. CDR3 DNA sequence: TGTGCCAGCAGCTTCAGTAAGAACACTGAAGCTTTCTTT.